The 9 T cell receptor beta chains below were found in one sample sequenced in a study of cytomegalovirus exposure and HLA in healthy donors. PCR involved 60 Vbeta and 13 Jbeta primers. Clones were read by immunoSEQ multiplex PCR, and TCRdb kept only the in-frame ones, dropping some. The sample carries around 300,000 clones, about 87% recorded once. The sample was PBMCs. These receptors were taken from a woman aged 18-35 years in good health and CMV-seronegative.

The chain employs TRBV6-5 and TRBJ1-2; D not resolved. The CDR3 length is 14 residues. Trimming took off 8 bases at V and 6 bases at J, with 19 bases between the two ends. Germline lookup yields CDR1 MNHEY and CDR2 SVGAGI. The CDR3 loop is CASLLRSTSDGYTF. CDR3 nucleotides: TGTGCCAGCCTCCTGAGGAGTACCTCGGATGGCTACACCTTC.

The genes are TRBV14 and TRBJ1-2; 11 bases line up with TRBD1. Germline CDR1 is SGHDN and CDR2 is FVKESK. This CDR3 spans 18 amino acids. V trimming: 5 bases; J trimming: 3 bases; junction bases outside the gene matches: 14. The chain's CDR3 is CASSSRMWTGGNHYGYTF. The CDR3 nucleotides are TGTGCCAGCAGCTCGCGTATGTGGACAGGGGGCAACCACTATGGCTACACCTTC.

V usage is TRBV7-6 and J usage is TRBJ2-7, with 8 bases fitting TRBD1. This CDR3 has 15 amino acids. The V gene end was trimmed by 2 bases and the J gene end by 2 bases; junction bases not matched to a gene: 5. Per germline, CDR1 SGHVS and CDR2 FNYEAQ. CDR3 amino acids: CASSLTSGQAYEQYF. CDR3 sequence (DNA): TGTGCCAGCAGCTTAACCTCGGGACAGGCCTACGAGCAGTACTTC.

This clone appeared once. The chain recombines TRBV10-3 with TRBJ2-7, with 9 nucleotides matching TRBD2. This CDR3 region has 17 residues. Trimming cost V 2 bases and J 2 bases; bases outside gene matches: 10. Germline V gene sequence: CDR1 ENHRY, CDR2 SYGVKD. The CDR3 region is CAISEGGGGGIAYEQYF. The CDR3 DNA reads TGTGCCATCAGTGAGGGCGGGGGGGGCGGAATAGCCTACGAGCAGTACTTC.

The chain recombines TRBV5-6 with TRBJ2-5; perhaps TRBD2 as D (7 bases). V was trimmed by 0 bases and J by 0 bases, leaving 15 bases between them. This CDR3 is 17 amino acids long. Germline assignment: CDR1 SGHDT and CDR2 YYEEEE. In nucleotides, the CDR3 is TGTGCCAGCAGCTTGGACGGGGGGCCAGGGTACCAAGAGACCCAGTACTTC. The encoded protein is CASSLDGGPGYQETQYF.

The gene calls are TRBV6-1 and TRBJ1-1; D is perhaps TRBD1 (5 bases). The CDR3 runs 14 residues. V dropped 3 bases and J dropped 4 bases, with 12 bases sitting between them. Per germline, CDR1 MNHNS and CDR2 SASEGT. The DNA for the CDR3 is TGTGCCAGCAGTGAGTGGGAAGGGGTCACTGAAGCTTTCTTT. Amino acids: CASSEWEGVTEAFF.

The gene calls are TRBV9 and TRBJ2-7; TRBD2 matches 8 bases. CDR3 length: 14 amino acids. V shed 3 bases and J 4 bases; nucleotides not matched to a gene: 6. Germline values: CDR1 SGDLS, CDR2 YYNGEE. The CDR3 nucleotides read TGTGCCAGCAGCGCAGGACGGGAGGGTTACGAGCAGTACTTC. Translation: CASSAGREGYEQYF.

J is TRBJ1-5 and V is TRBV19, with TRBD1 as a possible D gene (6 bases). This CDR3 region has 12 residues. With 8 bases removed from V and 15 bases from J, the gap between germline ends came to 20 bases. Germline CDR1 and CDR2: LNHDA and SQIVND (reference sequence). The chain's CDR3 is CASSSDRIGSHF. Here the CDR3 DNA reads TGTGCCAGTTCCTCCGACAGGATCGGATCGCATTTT.

The rearrangement links TRBV5-1 to TRBJ2-7; perhaps TRBD2 as D (7 bases). V lost 5 bases, J lost 1 base, and 19 bases lay in between. The length of the CDR3 is 16 residues. From germline, CDR1 is SGHRS and CDR2 YFSETQ. The CDR3 bases are TGCGCCAGCAGGGATATCGGGGGGCGGTCGTCCTACGAGCAGTACTTC. Translated, it gives CASRDIGGRSSYEQYF.